These T cell receptor beta chains were read from a single sample in a study of Graves' ophthalmopathy and Graves' hyperthyroidism. Via MiXCR, TCRdb re-called the multiplex PCR reads, giving one row per CDR3 protein. The table records 680,000 or so distinct CDR3 sequences, approximately 22% of them present only once. Sequenced input: peripheral blood. These receptors all stem from a woman aged 18-29 years with stable Graves' hyperthyroidism. Some clones in this sample may be carry-over from other donors' samples. The CDR3 runs from the conserved cysteine through the conserved F or W. A D gene is named only where the DNA matches it firmly. The size entry is marked missing in some rows and otherwise reads once, few, many or a size class.

TRBJ2-5	TRBV7-3	many	.	TGTGCCAGCAGCTTAATGGGTAGGGGTGAGACCCAGTACTTC	CASSLMGRGETQYF
TRBJ1-6	TRBV4-2	few	.	TGTGCCAGCAGCCAAGGACAGCAAAATTATAATTCACCCCTCCACTTT	CASSQGQQNYNSPLHF
TRBJ2-5	TRBV7-8	.	.	TGTGCCAGCATCTTGCGGGCAGGGGTGCAAGAGACCCGGTACTTC	CASILRAGVQETRYF
TRBJ2-7	TRBV12-3/TRBV12-4	many	.	TGTGCCAGCAGATTGAGGGGCCTGTTCGAGCAGTACTTC	CASRLRGLFEQYF
TRBJ2-6	TRBV27	.	.	TGTGCCAGCAGACCCCGGACAGCGATCTCTGGGGCCAACGTCCTGACTTTC	CASRPRTAISGANVLTF
TRBJ2-2	TRBV11-1	few	.	TGTGCCAGCAGCTCCGGGTGGCGCGCGAACACCGGGGAGCTGTTTTTT	CASSSGWRANTGELFF
TRBJ1-5	TRBV12-3/TRBV12-4	.	TRBD1	TGTGCCAGCAGTATGGGACAGGGGGATCAGCCCCAGCATTTT	CASSMGQGDQPQHF
TRBJ2-5	TRBV12-3/TRBV12-4	.	.	TGTGCCAGCAGTTCCCGGGACTTCGAGACCCAGTACTTC	CASSSRDFETQYF
TRBJ1-3	TRBV4-1	many	.	TGCGCCAGCAGCCAAGACAGATCGGGCACCATATATTTT	CASSQDRSGTIYF
TRBJ2-7	TRBV7-3	many	TRBD1	TGTGCCAGCAGCGACAGGGCGCTACGTCTATTCAAGCAGTACTTC	CASSDRALRLFKQYF
TRBJ1-2	TRBV18	.	TRBD1	TGTGCCAGCTCACCGGACAGGGAGGCCTATGGCTACACCTTC	CASSPDREAYGYTF
TRBJ2-5	TRBV12-3/TRBV12-4	.	.	TGTGCCAGCAGTTCGTTCGGAGCGCGCAAACAAGAGACCCAGTACTTC	CASSSFGARKQETQYF
TRBJ2-1	TRBV9	few	.	TGTGCCAGCAGCGGGACTATTCCCCATGAGAAGTTCTTC	CASSGTIPHEKFF
TRBJ2-7	TRBV20-1	many	.	TGCAGTGCAGCCTCTAGACAACCTTCCTACGAGCAGTACTTC	CSAASRQPSYEQYF
TRBJ1-5	TRBV3-1	many	.	TGTGCCAGCAGCCACTCTAGACAGGCACATCAGCCCCAGCATTTT	CASSHSRQAHQPQHF
TRBJ2-7	TRBV28	.	.	TGTGCCAGCCGCGGGGAGGTGCCCTACGAGCAGTACTTC	CASRGEVPYEQYF
TRBJ2-4	TRBV11-2	many	TRBD1	TGTGCCAGCAGCTTAGCGCTGACAGGGGGTGACATTCAGTACTTC	CASSLALTGGDIQYF
TRBJ1-5	TRBV25-1	few	.	TGTGCCAGCAGGGGGGGCAACGTTCAGCCCCAGCATTTT	CASRGGNVQPQHF
TRBJ2-4	TRBV12-3/TRBV12-4	many	.	TGTGCCAGCAGCCGGAAGACAGTTGAAAACATTCAGTACTTC	CASSRKTVENIQYF
TRBJ1-2	TRBV20-1	many	TRBD1	TGCAGTGCTGAATCCGACAGGGTGAATGGCTACACCTTC	CSAESDRVNGYTF
TRBJ1-1	TRBV20-1	many	.	TGCAGTGCTAGATTCTCCAGGCTGAACACTGAAGCTTTCTTT	CSARFSRLNTEAFF
TRBJ1-2	TRBV30	many	.	.	CAWALSLDYGYTF